This TCR beta chain was obtained from a study of PD-1 blockade in classical Hodgkin lymphoma. Study outcomes and limitations: Compared with healthy donors, newly diagnosed patients reportedly showed lower baseline TCR diversity. Patients who responded completely had about the same baseline diversity as newly diagnosed patients.

The CDR3 is 15 amino acids. Germline V CDR1 and CDR2: SNHLY, FYNNEI. Trimming cost V 5 bases and J 3 bases; bases outside gene matches: 7. Every one of the patients relapsed after autologous stem cell transplantation (brentuximab vedotin exposure was variable). This clone came up a few times. No antigen is known for it. Assay: immunoSEQ multiplex PCR; the TCRdb copy retains only in-frame clones and omits some. The sample contains about 94,000 clones, 89% of which appear only once. Here the sequenced sample was peripheral blood mononuclear cells (PBMCs), taken before the second cycle of nivolumab. This rearrangement joins TRBV2 to TRBJ1-5, with 7 nucleotides matching TRBD1. This clonotype originated in a human donor with classical Hodgkin lymphoma. CDR3 nucleotides: TGTGCCAGCAGTACCTGGACAGGTCCCAATCAGCCCCAGCATTTT. The encoded protein is CASSTWTGPNQPQHF.